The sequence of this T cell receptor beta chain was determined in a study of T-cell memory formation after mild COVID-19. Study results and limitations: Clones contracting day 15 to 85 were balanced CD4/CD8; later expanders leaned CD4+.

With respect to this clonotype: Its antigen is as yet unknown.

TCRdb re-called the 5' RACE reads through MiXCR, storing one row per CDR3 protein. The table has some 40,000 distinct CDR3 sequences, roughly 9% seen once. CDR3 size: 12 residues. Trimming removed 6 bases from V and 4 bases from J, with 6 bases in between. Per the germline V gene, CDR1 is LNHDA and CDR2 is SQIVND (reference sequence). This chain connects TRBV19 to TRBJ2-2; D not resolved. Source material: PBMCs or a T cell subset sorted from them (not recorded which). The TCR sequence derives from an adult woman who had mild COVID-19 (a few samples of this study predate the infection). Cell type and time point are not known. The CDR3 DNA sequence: TGTGCCAGTAGGGGTTTCACCGGGGAGCTGTTTTTT. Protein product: CASRGFTGELFF.